The entry that follows covers one TCR beta chain sequence. The antigen is undetermined. V lost 2 bases and J lost 0, with 16 bases in between. The germline CDR1 and CDR2 sequences are GTSNPN and SVGIG (reference sequence). CDR3 length equals 16 residues. TCRdb's copy holds only in-frame clones and misses some; the assay was immunoSEQ multiplex PCR. In the table there are 16,000 or so clones, around nine tenths of which are singletons. The data originate from a study of T cells in pancreatic ductal adenocarcinoma. General observations from the study: Mean clonality was roughly 0.1 in tumors and around 0.065 in blood, not significantly different. Compared with tumor, blood showed more total productive templates and roughly 8-fold more clonotypes. Comparisons of tumor and blood clonality may show falsely lower tumor diversity.

Surgery without prior neoadjuvant therapy was the treatment of the selected pancreatic ductal adenocarcinoma patients. The sample consisted of PBMCs. The clonotype originates from a human donor with pancreatic ductal adenocarcinoma. J is TRBJ1-1 and V is TRBV30; D gene unclear. The CDR3 DNA reads as TGTGCCTGGAGTCCCCCACCCCCCTTGATGAACACTGAAGCTTTCTTT. Protein product: CAWSPPPPLMNTEAFF.